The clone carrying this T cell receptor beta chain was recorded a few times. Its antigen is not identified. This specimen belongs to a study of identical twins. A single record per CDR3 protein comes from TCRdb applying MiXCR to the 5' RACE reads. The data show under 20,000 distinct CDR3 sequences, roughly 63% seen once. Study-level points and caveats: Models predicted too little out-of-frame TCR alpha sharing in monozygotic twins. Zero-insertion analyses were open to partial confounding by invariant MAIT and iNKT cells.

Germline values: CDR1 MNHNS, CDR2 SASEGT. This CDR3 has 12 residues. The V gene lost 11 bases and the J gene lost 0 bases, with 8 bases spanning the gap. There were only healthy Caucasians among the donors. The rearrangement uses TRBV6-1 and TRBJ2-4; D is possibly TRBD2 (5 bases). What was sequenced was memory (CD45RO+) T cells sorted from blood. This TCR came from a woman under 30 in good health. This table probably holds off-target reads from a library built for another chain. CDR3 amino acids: CAAGEAKNIQYF. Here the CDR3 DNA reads TGTGCCGCCGGGGAAGCCAAAAACATTCAGTACTTC.